This T cell receptor beta chain was obtained from a study of OX40 agonist ivuxolimab in advanced cancers. As for the study in general: Dose-escalation patients were diagnosed with hepatocellular carcinoma, melanoma, renal cell cancer or head and neck cancer. Study findings and constraints: The authors did not determine the antigen specificity of the expanded peripheral T cells. Within 6 weeks, CD4+ and CD8+ blood T cells expanded clonally at 0.1 to 3.0 mg/kg.

Trimming removed 6 bases at V and 8 bases at J, with 19 bases between. The germline V gene encodes CDR1 MNHNS and CDR2 SASEGT. This CDR3 comprises 15 residues. Generated by immunoSEQ multiplex PCR, the TCRdb table keeps only in-frame clones and is missing some. This repertoire shows roughly 73,000 clones, roughly 88% found once; its top ten account for around 2.6%. Note on this clone: Its antigen is currently unknown.

J is TRBJ1-4 and V is TRBV6-1; unclear D gene. The sequence was collected from an adult with an advanced solid tumor such as melanoma, head and neck, liver or kidney cancer. Sequencing was performed on CD4+ or CD8+ T cells sorted from blood, taken in a trial of the OX40 agonist ivuxolimab. CDR3 in amino acids: CASSTGSTTAEKLFF. As DNA, the CDR3 is TGTGCCAGCAGCACCGGGTCCACCACGGCGGAAAAACTGTTTTTT.